The 9 T cell receptor beta chains listed next were all sequenced from one sample in a study of blood T cell repertoires in COVID-19. Assay used: immunoSEQ multiplex PCR; TCRdb lists only in-frame clones, some missing. The sample yields about 150,000 clones, 78% seen once. Material for sequencing was peripheral blood. These receptors were obtained from a man aged 80 or over with acute or convalescent COVID-19.

The J gene is TRBJ2-5, the V gene TRBV5-4, with TRBD2 matching 7 bases. The CDR3 spans 16 residues. CDR1 and CDR2 from the germline V gene are SGHNT and YYREEE (reference sequence). V was pared by 1 base and J by 4 bases, with 10 bases of the junction left unmatched. CDR3 in amino acids: CASSLQRGAGSETQYF. CDR3 nucleotide sequence: TGTGCCAGCAGCTTGCAGAGGGGAGCGGGGTCAGAGACCCAGTACTTC.

This clone appeared a few times. The chain employs TRBV3-1 (or the pseudogene TRBV3-2) and TRBJ2-5, with 10 bases lining up with TRBD2. This CDR3 is 16 amino acids long. Trimming at V came to 1 base and at J to 3 bases, leaving 5 bases not matched to a gene. Germline V lookup: CDR1 LGHDT, CDR2 YNNKEL (reference sequence). CDR3 nucleotides: TGTGCCAGCAGCCAAGGGGCTCTAGCGGGGGAAGAGACCCAGTACTTC. This encodes CASSQGALAGEETQYF.

The chain has TRBV5-4 and TRBJ2-2, with 8 positions matching TRBD2. Per germline, CDR1 SGHNT and CDR2 YYREEE (reference sequence). The CDR3 runs 15 residues. V lost 2 bases and J lost 6; bases outside the gene matches: 6. CDR3 DNA sequence: TGTGCCAGCAGCTTCAGCGTGGGACTAGCCGGGGAGCTGTTTTTT. Its translation is CASSFSVGLAGELFF.

The CDR3: CASSESIPTGPQHF. The CDR3, as DNA: TGCGCCAGCAGTGAGTCTATCCCGACGGGGCCCCAGCATTTT. The chain employs TRBV10-1 and TRBJ1-5; D not certain. The CDR3 contains 14 residues. V was cut by 0 bases and J by 9 bases, with 12 bases left in between. Germline V lookup: CDR1 WNHNN, CDR2 SYGVQD (reference sequence).

V is TRBV7-3 and J is TRBJ1-6; D ambiguous. The V and J ends lost 3 bases and 6 bases respectively, with 9 bases between them. CDR1 is SGHTA and CDR2 is FQGTGA in the germline V gene. The CDR3 is 14 amino acids. CDR3 in amino acids: CASSLGGRNSPLHF. The CDR3 nucleotides read TGTGCCAGCAGCTTGGGAGGACGTAATTCACCCCTCCACTTT.

V usage is TRBV5-1 and J usage is TRBJ1-6, with 8 bases that match TRBD1. This CDR3 has 15 residues. V trimming: 4 bases; J trimming: 6 bases; junction bases outside the gene matches: 6. Looked up from germline, CDR1 is SGHRS and CDR2 is YFSETQ. The CDR3 loop reads CASSPGQGANSPLHF. For the CDR3, the DNA is TGCGCCAGCAGCCCCGGGCAGGGGGCTAATTCACCCCTCCACTTT.

This clone occurred a few times. This chain links TRBV6-6 with TRBJ2-3, with 9 bases matching TRBD2. Germline CDR1 reads MNHNY; CDR2 reads SVGAGI (reference sequence). V lost 8 bases to trimming and J lost 4 bases; unmatched junction nucleotides: 10. This CDR3 has 15 amino acids. The CDR3 DNA follows: TGTGCCAGCGGGGGAGGGACTAGCCTTCCAGATACGCAGTATTTT. This encodes CASGGGTSLPDTQYF.

V and J are TRBV6-5 and TRBJ1-1, with D possibly being TRBD1 (6 bases). CDR1 and CDR2 (germline): MNHEY, SVGAGI. The CDR3 runs 16 residues. V lost 0 bases to trimming and J lost 3 bases, with 14 bases between them. CDR3 loop: CASSYSRHKGDTEAFF. The CDR3 DNA follows: TGTGCCAGCAGTTACTCGAGACATAAGGGGGACACTGAAGCTTTCTTT.

This clone was recorded once. This chain connects TRBV6-2 or TRBV6-3 to TRBJ2-2; TRBD2 aligns across 7 bases. The trim removed 2 bases at V and 9 bases at J, leaving 6 bases unmatched. This CDR3 has 14 amino acids. In germline, CDR1 is MNHEY, CDR2 SVGEGT. CDR3 in amino acids: CASSYQGGKRELFF. CDR3 nucleotide sequence: TGTGCCAGCAGTTACCAGGGAGGGAAACGGGAGCTGTTTTTT.